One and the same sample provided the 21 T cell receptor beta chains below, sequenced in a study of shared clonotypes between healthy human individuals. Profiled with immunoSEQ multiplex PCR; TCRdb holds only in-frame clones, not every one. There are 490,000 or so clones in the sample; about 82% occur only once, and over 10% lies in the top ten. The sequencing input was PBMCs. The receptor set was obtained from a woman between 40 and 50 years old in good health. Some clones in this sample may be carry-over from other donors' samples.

For the CDR3, the DNA is TGTGCCAGCAGTTACTTCCGGGAGACCCTCGATGAGCAGTTCTTC. It translates to CASSYFRETLDEQFF. V and J are TRBV6-5 and TRBJ2-1; a possible D gene is TRBD2 (6 bases). This CDR3 has 15 amino acids. In germline, CDR1 is MNHEY, CDR2 SVGAGI. V lost 1 base and J 8 bases, leaving 15 bases between the germline ends.

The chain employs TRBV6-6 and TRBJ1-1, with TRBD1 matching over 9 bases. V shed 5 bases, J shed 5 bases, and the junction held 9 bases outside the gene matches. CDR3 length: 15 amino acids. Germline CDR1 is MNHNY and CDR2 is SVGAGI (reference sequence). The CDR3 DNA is TGTGCCAGCAGTAACTACAGGGGGCGAGGGACTGAAGCTTTCTTT. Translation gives CASSNYRGRGTEAFF.

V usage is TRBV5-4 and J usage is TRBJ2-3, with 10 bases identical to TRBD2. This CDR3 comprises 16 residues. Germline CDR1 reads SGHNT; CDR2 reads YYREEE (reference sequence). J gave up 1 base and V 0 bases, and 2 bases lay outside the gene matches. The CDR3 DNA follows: TGTGCCAGCAGCTTGGCCAGCGGGAGGGGCACAGATACGCAGTATTTT. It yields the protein CASSLASGRGTDTQYF.

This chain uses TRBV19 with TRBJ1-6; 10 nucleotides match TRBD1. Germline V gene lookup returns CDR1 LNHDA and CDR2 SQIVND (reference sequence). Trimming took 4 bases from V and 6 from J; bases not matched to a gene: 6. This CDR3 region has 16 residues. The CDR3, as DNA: TGTGCCAGTAGTAGAGGGACAGGGGCGACTAATTCACCCCTCCACTTT. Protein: CASSRGTGATNSPLHF.

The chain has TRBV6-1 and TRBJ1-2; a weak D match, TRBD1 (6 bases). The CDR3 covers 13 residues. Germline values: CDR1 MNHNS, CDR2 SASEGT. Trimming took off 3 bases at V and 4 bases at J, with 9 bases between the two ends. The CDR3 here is CASSDTGTYGYTF. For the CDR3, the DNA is TGTGCCAGCAGTGACACAGGGACCTATGGCTACACCTTC.

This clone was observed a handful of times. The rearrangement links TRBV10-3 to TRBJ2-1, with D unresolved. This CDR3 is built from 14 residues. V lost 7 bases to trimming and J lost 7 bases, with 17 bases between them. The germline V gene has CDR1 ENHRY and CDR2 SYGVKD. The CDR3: CAINPRWWGNEQFF. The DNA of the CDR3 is TGTGCCATCAACCCCCGGTGGTGGGGTAATGAGCAGTTCTTC.

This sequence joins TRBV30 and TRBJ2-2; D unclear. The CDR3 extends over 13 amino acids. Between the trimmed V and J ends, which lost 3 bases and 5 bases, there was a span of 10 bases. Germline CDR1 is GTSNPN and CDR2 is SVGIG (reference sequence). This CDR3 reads CAWRLTGTGELFF. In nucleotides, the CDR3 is TGTGCCTGGAGGCTGACCGGGACCGGGGAGCTGTTTTTT.

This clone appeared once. CDR3 DNA: TGTGCCAGCAGTGTAAGCCTAGCCCTCTCTGATACGCAGTATTTT. Translation: CASSVSLALSDTQYF. The chain employs TRBV27 and TRBJ2-3; possible D gene TRBD2, 5 bases. Germline V gene lookup returns CDR1 MNHEY and CDR2 SMNVEV (reference sequence). The CDR3 sequence is 15 residues long. Trimming shortened V by 5 bases and J by 6 bases, and 18 bases separated the two germline ends.

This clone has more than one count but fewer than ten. CDR3: CASSIRQSGRNYGYTF. As DNA, the CDR3 is TGTGCCAGTAGTATAAGGCAGTCGGGGAGGAACTATGGCTACACCTTC. The rearrangement links TRBV19 to TRBJ1-2, with no clear D. The CDR3 contains 16 residues. Germline assignment: CDR1 LNHDA and CDR2 SQIVND (reference sequence). With 2 bases removed from V and 2 bases from J, the gap between germline ends came to 15 bases.

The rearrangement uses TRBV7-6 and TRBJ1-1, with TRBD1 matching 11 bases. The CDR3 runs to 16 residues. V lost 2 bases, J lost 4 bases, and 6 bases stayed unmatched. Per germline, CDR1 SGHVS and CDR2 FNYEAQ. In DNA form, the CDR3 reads TGTGCCAGCAGCTTATCCGGGACAGGGGGATTCACTGAAGCTTTCTTT. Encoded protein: CASSLSGTGGFTEAFF.

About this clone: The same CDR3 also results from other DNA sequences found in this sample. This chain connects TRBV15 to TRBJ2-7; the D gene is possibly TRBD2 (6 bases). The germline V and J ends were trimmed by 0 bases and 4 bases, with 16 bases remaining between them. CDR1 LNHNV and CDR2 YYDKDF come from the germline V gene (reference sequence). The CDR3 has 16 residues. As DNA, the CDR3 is TGTGCCACCAGCAGAGATGGGGGGTCACCAAATTACGAGCAGTACTTC. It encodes CATSRDGGSPNYEQYF. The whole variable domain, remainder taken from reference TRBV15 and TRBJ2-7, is DAMVIQNPRYQVTQFGKPVTLSCSQTLNHNVMYWYQQKSSQAPKLLFHYYDKDFNNEADTPDNFQSRRPNTSFCFLDIRSPGLGDTAMYLCATSRDGGSPNYEQYFGPGTRLTVT.

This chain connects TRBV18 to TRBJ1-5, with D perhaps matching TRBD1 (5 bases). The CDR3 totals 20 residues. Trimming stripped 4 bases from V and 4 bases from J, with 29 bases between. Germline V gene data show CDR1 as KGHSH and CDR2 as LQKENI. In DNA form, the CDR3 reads TGTGCCAGCTCACTGGACCCGTGGCAGGGAGCCGTTGGAGTTAATCAGCCCCAGCATTTT. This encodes CASSLDPWQGAVGVNQPQHF.

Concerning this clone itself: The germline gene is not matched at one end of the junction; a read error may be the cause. Written as DNA, the CDR3 is TGTGCCAGCAGCCCGGGGGGAGGCCTAAGCACAGATATGCAGTATTTT. This translates into CASSPGGGLSTDMQYF. This chain uses TRBV5-6 with TRBJ2-3, with TRBD2 matching over 7 bases. The CDR3 length is 16 residues. CDR1 SGHDT and CDR2 YYEEEE come from the germline V gene.

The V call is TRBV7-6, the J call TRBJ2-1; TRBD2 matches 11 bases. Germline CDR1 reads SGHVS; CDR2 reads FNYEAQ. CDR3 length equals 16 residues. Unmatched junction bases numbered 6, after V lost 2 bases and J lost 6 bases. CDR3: CASSLTTSGSFNEQFF. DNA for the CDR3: TGTGCCAGCAGCTTAACTACTAGCGGGAGTTTCAATGAGCAGTTCTTC.

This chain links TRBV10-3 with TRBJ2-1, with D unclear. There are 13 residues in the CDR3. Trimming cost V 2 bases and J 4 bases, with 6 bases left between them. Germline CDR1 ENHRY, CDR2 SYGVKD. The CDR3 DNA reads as TGTGCCATCAGTGAGGTCCCATACAATGAGCAGTTCTTC. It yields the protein CAISEVPYNEQFF.

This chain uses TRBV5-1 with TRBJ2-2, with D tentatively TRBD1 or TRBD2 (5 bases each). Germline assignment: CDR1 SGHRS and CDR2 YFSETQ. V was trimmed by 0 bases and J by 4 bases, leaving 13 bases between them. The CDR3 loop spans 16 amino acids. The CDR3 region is CASSLAQGRGTGELFF. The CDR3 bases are TGCGCCAGCAGCTTGGCCCAGGGACGTGGCACCGGGGAGCTGTTTTTT.

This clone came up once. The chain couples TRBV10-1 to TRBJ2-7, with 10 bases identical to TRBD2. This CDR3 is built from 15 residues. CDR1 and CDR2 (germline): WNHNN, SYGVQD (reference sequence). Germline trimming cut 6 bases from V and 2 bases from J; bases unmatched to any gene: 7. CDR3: CASSPLAGGTYEQYF. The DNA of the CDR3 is TGCGCCAGCAGCCCGTTAGCGGGAGGAACCTACGAGCAGTACTTC.

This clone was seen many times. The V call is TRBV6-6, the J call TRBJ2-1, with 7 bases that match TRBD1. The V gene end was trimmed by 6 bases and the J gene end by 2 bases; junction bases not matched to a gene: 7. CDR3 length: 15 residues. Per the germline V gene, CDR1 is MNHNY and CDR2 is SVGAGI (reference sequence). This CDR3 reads CASSPQGGPYNEQFF. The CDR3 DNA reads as TGTGCCAGCAGCCCTCAAGGGGGCCCCTACAATGAGCAGTTCTTC.

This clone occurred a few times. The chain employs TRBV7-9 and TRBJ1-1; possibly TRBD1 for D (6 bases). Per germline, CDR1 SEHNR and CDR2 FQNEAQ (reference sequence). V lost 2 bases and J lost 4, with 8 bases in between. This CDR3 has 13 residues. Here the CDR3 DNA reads TGTGCCAGCAGCTTAACAGGGAGCACTGAAGCTTTCTTT. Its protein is CASSLTGSTEAFF.

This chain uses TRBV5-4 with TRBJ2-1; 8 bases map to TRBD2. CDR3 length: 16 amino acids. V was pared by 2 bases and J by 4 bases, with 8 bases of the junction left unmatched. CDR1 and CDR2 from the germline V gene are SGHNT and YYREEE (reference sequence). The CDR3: CASSLPGLGAYNEQFF. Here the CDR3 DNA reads TGTGCCAGCAGCTTACCGGGACTAGGAGCGTACAATGAGCAGTTCTTC. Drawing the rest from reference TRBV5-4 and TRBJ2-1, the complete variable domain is ETGVTQSPTHLIKTRGQQVTLRCSSQSGHNTVSWYQQALGQGPQFIFQYYREEENGRGNFPPRFSGLQFPNYSSELNVNALELDDSALYLCASSLPGLGAYNEQFFGPGTRLTVL.

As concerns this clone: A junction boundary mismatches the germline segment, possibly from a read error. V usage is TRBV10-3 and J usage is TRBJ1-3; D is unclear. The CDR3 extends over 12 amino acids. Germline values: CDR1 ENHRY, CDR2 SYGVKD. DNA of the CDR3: TGCGCCAGTGAAGGAGGAGGAAACACCATATATTTT. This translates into CASEGGGNTIYF.